Listed below are T cell receptor beta chains from one sample, sequenced in a study of shared clonotypes between healthy human individuals. Libraries were prepared by immunoSEQ multiplex PCR; TCRdb keeps only in-frame clonotypes and omits some of them. The data show around 1.6 million clones, approximately 98% seen once. The specimen was naive CD4+ T cells sorted from blood. The receptors shown here come from a man between 25 and 39 years old in good health. The CDR3 runs from the conserved cysteine through the conserved F or W. A D gene is named only where the DNA matches it firmly. Size is omitted from some rows. Given values are once, few, many or a class for expanded clones.

V gene	D gene	clone size	J gene	CDR3 protein	CDR3 DNA
TRBV5-1	TRBD1	NA	TRBJ2-1	CASSLTPGQGANEQFF	TGCGCCAGCAGCCTTACACCGGGACAGGGGGCCAATGAGCAGTTCTTC
TRBV11-2	NA	NA	TRBJ1-1	CASSRARENEAFF	TGTGCCAGTTCCAGGGCTCGAGAGAATGAAGCTTTCTTT
TRBV2	NA	NA	TRBJ2-1	CASSALGGDNEQFF	TGTGCCAGCAGTGCCCTAGGGGGAGACAATGAGCAGTTCTTC
TRBV7-9	NA	NA	TRBJ2-1	CASSPLGSLLNEQFF	TGTGCCAGCAGCCCTCTGGGGAGTCTTTTGAATGAGCAGTTCTTC
TRBV11-3	NA	once	TRBJ1-3	CAPTGQPSSGNTIYF	TGTGCCCCCACTGGACAGCCGAGCTCTGGAAACACCATATATTTT
TRBV7-3	NA	NA	TRBJ2-5	CASSLARQETQYF	TGTGCCAGCAGCTTGGCCCGCCAAGAGACCCAGTACTTC
TRBV7-9	TRBD2	NA	TRBJ2-3	CASSWGTSINTQYF	TGTGCCAGCAGTTGGGGGACTAGTATAAATACGCAGTATTTT
TRBV27	NA	NA	TRBJ2-7	CASSMAGGYEQYF	TGTGCCAGCAGCATGGCGGGTGGCTACGAGCAGTACTTC
TRBV28	NA	NA	TRBJ1-2	CASSFSHGYTF	TGTGCCAGCAGTTTTTCCCATGGCTACACCTTC
TRBV5-1	NA	NA	TRBJ2-2	CASSLDSGGSNTGELFF	TGCGCCAGCAGCTTGGACAGCGGAGGATCGAACACCGGGGAGCTGTTTTTT
TRBV4-1	NA	NA	TRBJ2-5	CASSQGALALETQYF	TGCGCCAGCAGCCAAGGGGCGTTAGCCCTTGAGACCCAGTACTTC